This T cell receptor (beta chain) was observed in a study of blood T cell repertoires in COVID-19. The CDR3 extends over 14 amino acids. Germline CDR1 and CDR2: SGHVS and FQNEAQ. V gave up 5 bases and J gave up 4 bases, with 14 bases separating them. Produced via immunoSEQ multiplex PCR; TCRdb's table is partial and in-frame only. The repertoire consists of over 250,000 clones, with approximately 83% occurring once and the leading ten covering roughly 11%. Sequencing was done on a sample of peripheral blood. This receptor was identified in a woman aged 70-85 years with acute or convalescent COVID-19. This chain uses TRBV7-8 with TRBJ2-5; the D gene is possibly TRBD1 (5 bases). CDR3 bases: TGTGCCAGCAGCCCCAGGGCCAGGACAGAGACCCAGTACTTC. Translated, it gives CASSPRARTETQYF.